The sequence of this TCR beta chain was determined in a study of T-cell memory formation after mild COVID-19. For the study at large: TCR clusters were mostly donor specific.

General study points: CM and EM subsets held most contracting CD4+ clones; EMRA held CD8+ ones. Clones that contracted from day 15 to 85 had balanced CD4/CD8; later expanders were CD4+ biased.

This CDR3 comprises 18 residues. Trimming cost V 3 bases and J 6 bases; bases outside gene matches: 16. Germline CDR1 and CDR2: SGHVS and FNYEAQ. In the case of this clonotype: As yet, its antigen is unknown.

One entry per CDR3 protein, called by TCRdb with MiXCR from the 5' RACE reads. The table has about 210,000 distinct CDR3 sequences, roughly 27% seen once. The rearrangement uses TRBV7-6 and TRBJ2-7, with 11 bases aligning to TRBD2. The receptor's source is an adult woman who had mild COVID-19 (a few samples of this study predate the infection). Cell type and time point are not known. Sequencing used PBMCs or a T cell subset sorted from them (not recorded which). The CDR3 sequence: CASSFNKPSGRLRSEQYF. CDR3 in DNA: TGTGCCAGCAGCTTCAACAAACCTAGCGGGAGGCTACGGTCCGAGCAGTACTTC.